The rows below give T cell receptor beta chains drawn from one sample of a study of vaccination and CD4 T cells after COVID-19. TCRdb reanalysed the PCR reads using MiXCR and keeps one entry per CDR3 protein. The data hold more than 10,000 distinct CDR3 sequences, with less than 70% observed a single time. No antigens are known for them. The sequenced sample was CD4+ T cells from blood, cultured in vitro. These receptors were taken from a human donor who had recovered from COVID-19. Each CDR3 is given with its conserved first and last residue. D genes are given only for firm matches. Size values are once, few and many counts, or a class for expanded clones, and some rows have none.

j_call,clone_size,v_call,d_call,cdr3_aa,cdr3_nt
TRBJ2-1,few,TRBV27,TRBD2,CASSRKVAGEPRDEQFF,TGTGCCAGTAGTCGAAAAGTAGCGGGAGAACCTCGGGATGAGCAGTTCTTC
TRBJ2-5,NA,TRBV7-9,TRBD2,CASSLAVAGGQGTQYF,TGTGCCAGCAGCTTAGCGGTTGCGGGAGGGCAGGGAACCCAGTACTTC
TRBJ1-3,once,TRBV7-9,NA,CASSPVSSGNTIYF,TGTGCCAGCAGCCCCGTTAGCTCTGGAAACACCATATATTTT
TRBJ2-7,NA,TRBV20-1,TRBD2,CSTETMLAGEQYF,TGCAGTACTGAAACGATGCTAGCGGGCGAGCAGTACTTC
TRBJ1-3,NA,TRBV7-8,NA,CASSWELSGNTIYF,TGTGCCAGCAGCTGGGAGCTTTCTGGAAACACCATATATTTT
TRBJ2-2,once,TRBV7-3,TRBD2,CASSELPGTSAGELFF,TGTGCCAGCAGCGAACTGCCCGGGACTAGCGCCGGGGAGCTGTTTTTT
TRBJ2-3,NA,TRBV20-1,NA,CSARDLGRDQDTQYF,TGCAGTGCTAGAGATCTAGGAAGGGATCAGGATACGCAGTATTTT
TRBJ2-7,NA,TRBV20-1,TRBD1,CSASETGSDYEQYF,TGCAGTGCTAGCGAGACAGGGAGCGACTACGAGCAGTACTTC
TRBJ2-7,NA,TRBV20-1,TRBD2,CSANFKGLALSYEQYF,TGCAGTGCTAATTTCAAAGGACTAGCTCTCTCCTACGAGCAGTACTTC
TRBJ2-5,NA,TRBV20-1,NA,CSAIPKETQYF,TGCAGTGCTATACCCAAAGAGACCCAGTACTTC
TRBJ2-6,NA,TRBV4-2,NA,CASSQEAAQASGANVLTF,TGTGCCAGCAGCCAAGAGGCGGCCCAAGCGTCCGGGGCCAACGTCCTGACTTTC
TRBJ2-4,NA,TRBV6-5,NA,CASSYSLGYF,TGTGCCAGCAGTTATAGTCTTGGGTACTTC
TRBJ2-5,once,TRBV5-4,TRBD1,CASSQQGLETQYF,TGTGCCAGCAGCCAACAGGGGCTGGAGACCCAGTACTTC
TRBJ2-1,NA,TRBV20-1,NA,CSARDYQGSNEQFF,TGCAGTGCTAGAGATTATCAGGGAAGCAATGAGCAGTTCTTC
TRBJ1-5,NA,TRBV6-1,NA,CASVRTQGNQPQHF,TGTGCCAGCGTTAGGACACAAGGCAATCAGCCCCAGCATTTT
TRBJ2-3,NA,TRBV20-1,NA,CSGLGSTDTQYF,TGCAGTGGACTAGGGAGCACAGATACGCAGTATTTT
TRBJ2-7,few,TRBV24-1,NA,CATSNSALPPYEQYF,TGTGCCACCAGTAATTCGGCGCTGCCACCCTACGAGCAGTACTTC
TRBJ1-1,few,TRBV20-1,NA,CSARVGLGNEQGRAFF,TGCAGTGCTAGAGTCGGACTTGGGAACGAACAGGGACGAGCTTTCTTT
TRBJ2-1,few,TRBV20-1,NA,CSASGGNVGRVEQFF,TGCAGTGCTAGTGGGGGCAATGTCGGGAGAGTTGAGCAGTTCTTC
TRBJ2-2,NA,TRBV12-3/TRBV12-4,NA,CASRKLGAPGELFF,TGTGCCAGCAGGAAACTGGGGGCTCCCGGGGAGCTGTTTTTT
TRBJ2-1,NA,TRBV5-6,NA,CASSFGAGGSYNEQFF,TGTGCCAGCAGCTTCGGCGCTGGGGGCTCCTACAATGAGCAGTTCTTC
TRBJ1-3,NA,TRBV2,NA,CASSDSGNTIYF,TGTGCCAGCAGTGATTCTGGAAACACCATATATTTT
TRBJ2-6,few,TRBV20-1,NA,CSARGDLSSGANVLTF,TGCAGTGCTAGGGGGGACCTAAGCTCTGGGGCCAACGTCCTGACTTTC
TRBJ2-2,few,TRBV7-9,TRBD1,CASSLGTGTGVTGELFF,TGTGCCAGCAGCTTAGGGACCGGGACAGGGGTCACCGGGGAGCTGTTTTTT
TRBJ1-1,NA,TRBV19,TRBD1,CASIRRGDRLNTEAFF,TGTGCCAGTATACGCAGGGGGGACCGTTTGAACACTGAAGCTTTCTTT
TRBJ2-7,few,TRBV24-1,TRBD1,CATSDPPRGPFYF,TGTGCCACCAGTGATCCCCCCAGGGGGCCCTTCTACTTC
TRBJ2-2,NA,TRBV6-1,TRBD2,CASSEGSGKYTGELFF,TGTGCCAGCAGTGAAGGGAGCGGGAAGTACACCGGGGAGCTGTTTTTT
TRBJ1-3,NA,TRBV5-4,TRBD1,CASSPGQGWSGNTIYF,TGTGCCAGCAGCCCCGGACAGGGGTGGAGTGGAAACACCATATATTTT
TRBJ1-3,NA,TRBV19,NA,CASSIDGRFPGNTIYF,TGTGCCAGTAGTATCGATGGGCGCTTCCCTGGAAACACCATATATTTT
TRBJ1-1,NA,TRBV5-1,NA,CASSFLQGRGTEAFF,TGCGCCAGCAGCTTTCTACAGGGCCGAGGGACTGAAGCTTTCTTT
TRBJ1-2,NA,TRBV10-3,NA,CAISVRADSPSYGYTF,TGTGCCATCAGTGTAAGGGCCGACAGCCCTAGCTATGGCTACACCTTC
TRBJ2-7,few,TRBV27,TRBD1,CASSLQGDSYEQYF,TGTGCCAGCAGTTTACAGGGGGACTCCTACGAGCAGTACTTC
TRBJ1-5,NA,TRBV6-1,TRBD1,CASNGQDRGRKVFGKQPQHF,TGTGCCAGCAACGGCCAGGACAGGGGGCGGAAGGTCTTTGGTAAACAGCCCCAGCATTTT
TRBJ1-2,NA,TRBV28,NA,CASSLPGQGYTF,TGTGCCAGCAGTCTTCCGGGGCAGGGCTACACCTTC
TRBJ2-7,NA,TRBV18,NA,CASSPGRGFYEQYF,TGTGCCAGCTCACCAGGCAGGGGTTTCTACGAGCAGTACTTC
TRBJ2-1,NA,TRBV6-1,TRBD2,CASKRLTHGTSGSYNEQFF,TGTGCCAGTAAACGGCTCACCCACGGGACTAGCGGCTCCTACAATGAGCAGTTCTTC
TRBJ2-1,few,TRBV20-1,TRBD2,CSAKGSASGYNEQFF,TGCAGTGCTAAAGGATCCGCTAGCGGCTACAATGAGCAGTTCTTC
TRBJ2-3,NA,TRBV4-3,NA,CASSQDGQSRADTQYF,TGCGCCAGCAGCCAAGACGGCCAGAGCAGGGCAGATACGCAGTATTTT
TRBJ2-5,NA,TRBV7-9,NA,CASSSEETQYF,TGTGCCAGCAGCTCCGAAGAGACCCAGTACTTC
TRBJ2-7,once,TRBV24-1,TRBD2,CATSDGTSAYEQYF,TGTGCCACCAGTGATGGGACTAGCGCCTACGAGCAGTACTTC
TRBJ1-1,NA,TRBV6-4,NA,CASSVETGNKAFF,TGTGCCAGCAGTGTTGAGACAGGCAATAAAGCTTTCTTT
TRBJ2-7,NA,TRBV2,NA,CARGGPGNAVYEQYF,TGTGCCAGGGGCGGCCCCGGGAACGCCGTCTACGAGCAGTACTTC
TRBJ1-2,NA,TRBV7-9,NA,CASSPAGAVNYGYTF,TGTGCCAGCAGCCCCGCTGGGGCCGTTAACTATGGCTACACCTTC
TRBJ1-2,NA,TRBV9,NA,CASSEGFGYGYTF,TGTGCCAGCAGCGAGGGGTTTGGATATGGCTACACCTTC
TRBJ1-2,medium-sized,TRBV5-6,TRBD1,CASSSRTGPRYGYTF,TGTGCCAGCAGCTCGAGGACAGGGCCGCGCTATGGCTACACCTTC
TRBJ2-1,NA,TRBV7-9,TRBD1,CASSSETGQQVF,TGTGCCAGCAGCTCAGAGACAGGGCAACAGGTCTTC
TRBJ2-3,NA,TRBV7-3,NA,CASSLNIADTQYF,TGTGCCAGCAGCCTGAACATCGCAGATACGCAGTATTTT
TRBJ1-1,NA,TRBV20-1,TRBD1,CSARGDRETEAFF,TGCAGTGCTAGAGGGGACAGGGAAACTGAAGCTTTCTTT
TRBJ2-5,few,TRBV27,TRBD2,CASGKAGDYSPAQYF,TGTGCCAGCGGTAAAGCGGGAGACTACTCCCCGGCCCAGTACTTC
TRBJ1-4,NA,TRBV28,NA,CASTTTASPANEKLFF,TGTGCCAGCACCACAACCGCTAGTCCGGCTAATGAAAAACTGTTTTTT
TRBJ1-5,NA,TRBV28,NA,CASSLPGGSFQPQHF,TGTGCCAGCAGTTTACCGGGGGGTAGCTTTCAGCCCCAGCATTTT
TRBJ2-5,NA,TRBV12-3/TRBV12-4,TRBD1,CASSRQGKKETQYF,TGTGCCAGCAGCCGACAGGGCAAGAAGGAGACCCAGTACTTC
TRBJ1-5,few,TRBV20-1,TRBD1,CSASAGGSNQPQHF,TGCAGTGCTAGTGCAGGGGGCAGCAATCAGCCCCAGCATTTT